The clone carrying this TCR beta chain was seen a single time. These data originate in a study of blood T cell repertoires in COVID-19. Study-wide background: Donors in the United States, Italy and Spain gave samples during acute or convalescent COVID-19. From T cells, B-cell-depleted T cells, or PBMCs came the material, which was cDNA or gDNA.

Sequenced by immunoSEQ multiplex PCR; TCRdb stores in-frame clones only, minus some. The table has about 52,000 clones, around 81% seen once; the top ten hold around 7.2%. This clonotype originated in a man aged 70 or older with active COVID-19. Material for sequencing was peripheral blood.

CDR3 loop: CSGGTGDEQYF. As DNA, the CDR3 is TGCAGCGGTGGGACAGGGGACGAGCAGTACTTC. This sequence joins TRBV29-1 and TRBJ2-7; TRBD1 agrees at 10 bases. Trimming at V came to 7 bases and at J to 5 bases, leaving 2 bases not matched to a gene. Per the germline V gene, CDR1 is SQVTM and CDR2 is ANQGSEA. The CDR3 consists of 11 residues.